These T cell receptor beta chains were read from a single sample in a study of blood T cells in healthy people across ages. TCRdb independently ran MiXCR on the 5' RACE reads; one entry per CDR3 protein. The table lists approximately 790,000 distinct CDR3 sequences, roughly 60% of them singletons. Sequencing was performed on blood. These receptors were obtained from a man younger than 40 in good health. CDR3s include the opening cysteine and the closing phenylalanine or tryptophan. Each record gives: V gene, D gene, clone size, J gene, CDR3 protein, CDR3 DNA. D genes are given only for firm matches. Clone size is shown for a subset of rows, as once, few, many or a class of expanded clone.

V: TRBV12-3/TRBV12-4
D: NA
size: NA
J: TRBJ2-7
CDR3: CASARVTYEQYF
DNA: TGTGCCAGCGCCAGGGTTACCTACGAGCAGTACTTC

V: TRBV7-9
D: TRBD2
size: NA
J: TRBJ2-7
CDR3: CASSSGLAVHEQYF
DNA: TGTGCCAGCAGCTCGGGACTAGCGGTGCACGAGCAGTACTTC

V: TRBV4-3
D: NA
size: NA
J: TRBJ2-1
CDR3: CASSQGRLFPYNEQFF
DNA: TGCGCCAGCAGCCAAGGGAGACTATTCCCTTACAATGAGCAGTTCTTC

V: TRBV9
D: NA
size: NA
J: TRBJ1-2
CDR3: CASSVGGATEIYGYTF
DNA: TGTGCCAGCAGCGTAGGAGGGGCTACAGAGATCTATGGCTACACCTTC

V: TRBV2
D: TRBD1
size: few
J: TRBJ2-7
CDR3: CASKTPGQGAHEQYF
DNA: TGTGCCAGCAAGACGCCGGGACAGGGGGCCCACGAGCAGTACTTC

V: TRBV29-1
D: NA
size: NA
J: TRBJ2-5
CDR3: CANSGDFQETQYF
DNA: TGCGCCAACTCCGGGGACTTCCAAGAGACCCAGTACTTC

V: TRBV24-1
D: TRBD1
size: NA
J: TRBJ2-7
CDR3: CATSDGRGTGVYEQYF
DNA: TGTGCCACCAGTGATGGGAGGGGGACAGGGGTCTACGAGCAGTACTTC

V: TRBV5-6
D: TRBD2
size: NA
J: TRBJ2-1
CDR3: CASSLFLGRETQFF
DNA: TGTGCCAGCAGCTTGTTTCTGGGGAGGGAGACCCAGTTCTTC

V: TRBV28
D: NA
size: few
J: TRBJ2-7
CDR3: CATSLAREQYF
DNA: TGTGCCACTTCGCTCGCGCGCGAGCAGTACTTC

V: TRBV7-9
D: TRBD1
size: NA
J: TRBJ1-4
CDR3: CASSLEGARKLFF
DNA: TGTGCCAGCAGCTTAGAGGGGGCGCGAAAACTGTTTTTT

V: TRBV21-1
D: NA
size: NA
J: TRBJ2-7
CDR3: CASQEGDEQYF
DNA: TGTGCCAGTCAAGAGGGGGACGAGCAGTACTTC

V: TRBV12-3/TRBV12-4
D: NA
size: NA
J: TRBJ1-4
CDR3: CASSFIGRREKLFF
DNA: TGTGCCAGCAGTTTTATCGGGAGGAGGGAAAAACTGTTTTTT

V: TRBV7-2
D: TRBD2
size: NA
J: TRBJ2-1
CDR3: CASRIQPTSAIYNEQFF
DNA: TGTGCCAGCCGAATCCAACCGACTAGCGCAATTTACAATGAGCAGTTCTTC

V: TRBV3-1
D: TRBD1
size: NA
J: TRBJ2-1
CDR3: CASSRGTGSMNEQFF
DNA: TGTGCCAGCAGCCGGGGGACAGGCAGTATGAATGAGCAGTTCTTC